These 10 T cell receptor beta chains were all obtained from the same sample, sequenced in a study of radiotherapy plus CTLA-4 blockade in lung cancer (dated by TCRdb to the late 2010s). Libraries were built with the immunoSEQ multiplex PCR assay. Drawn from immuneACCESS, this table holds only the in-frame rearrangements with V and J called that TCRdb kept. Clones are partly lost; checked studies trace under half to an unresolved V gene and leave the rest unexplained. Counted in this sample were more than 90,000 clones; about 80% of them appeared once. The ten biggest clones cover roughly 3.5% of the sample. Sequencing was performed on peripheral blood, taken from a patient treated with radiotherapy plus ipilimumab. The receptor source for this set is a human donor with non-small cell lung cancer that progressed on radiotherapy plus ipilimumab. Some clones in this sample may be carry-over from other donors' samples.

Here the CDR3 DNA reads TGTGCCAGCAGCCAAGGGAATGGCCCCTACGAGCAGTACTTC. It codes for CASSQGNGPYEQYF. The chain has TRBV11-1 and TRBJ2-5; D is uncertain. Gene TRBJ2-7 matches the end of the DNA better, so the J call may be wrong. The germline gives CDR1 SGHAT, CDR2 FQDESV (reference sequence). The CDR3 runs to 14 residues.

This chain uses TRBV19 with TRBJ2-3; 13 bases match TRBD2. The germline V gene has CDR1 LNHDA and CDR2 SQIVND (reference sequence). CDR3 length equals 15 residues. The trim removed 6 bases at V and 4 bases at J, leaving 4 bases unmatched. CDR3 DNA: TGTGCCAGTAGCCGACTAGCGGGGGGTTCAGATACGCAGTATTTT. Translation gives CASSRLAGGSDTQYF.

V is TRBV7-9 and J is TRBJ2-7; 8 bases are shared with TRBD1. Trimming at V came to 5 bases and at J to 2 bases, leaving 8 bases not matched to a gene. The CDR3 totals 15 residues. From germline, CDR1 is SEHNR and CDR2 FQNEAQ (reference sequence). CDR3: CASSPVQTGAYEQYF. For the CDR3, the DNA is TGTGCCAGCAGCCCAGTCCAGACAGGGGCCTACGAGCAGTACTTC.

The J gene is TRBJ2-3, the V gene TRBV5-1, with a weak D call TRBD1 (6 bases). Germline loops: CDR1 SGHRS, CDR2 YFSETQ. V gave up 4 bases and J gave up 8 bases, with 23 bases separating them. The CDR3 has 16 amino acids. The chain's CDR3 is CASSLYLQGNLGTQYF. The CDR3 bases are TGCGCCAGCAGCCTTTACTTACAGGGTAATTTAGGTACGCAGTATTTT.

The chain employs TRBV5-6 and TRBJ2-3; 13 bases are a match to TRBD2. Germline V gene data show CDR1 as SGHDT and CDR2 as YYEEEE. V trimming: 4 bases; J trimming: 0 bases; junction bases outside the gene matches: 8. The CDR3 runs 18 residues. The CDR3 DNA sequence: TGTGCCAGCAGCGAAGGACTAGCGGGGGCCTCTAGCACAGATACGCAGTATTTT. This encodes CASSEGLAGASSTDTQYF. Together with reference TRBV5-6 and TRBJ2-3, the CDR3 gives the full variable domain: DAGVTQSPTHLIKTRGQQVTLRCSPKSGHDTVSWYQQALGQGPQFIFQYYEEEERQRGNFPDRFSGHQFPNYSSELNVNALLLGDSALYLCASSEGLAGASSTDTQYFGPGTRLTVL.

The rearrangement links TRBV7-8 to TRBJ2-5; 7 positions match TRBD1. Germline CDR1 reads SGHVS; CDR2 reads FQNEAQ. V gave up 1 base and J gave up 5 bases; unmatched junction bases: 10. There are 16 residues in the CDR3. CDR3 sequence reads: CASSLVYQGGRETQYF. In nucleotides, the CDR3 is TGTGCCAGCAGCTTAGTTTATCAAGGGGGCAGGGAGACCCAGTACTTC.

V is TRBV5-1 and J is TRBJ1-1; D not resolved. Deletions cut 1 base from V and 0 bases from J, with 10 bases between. The CDR3 sequence is 15 residues long. CDR1 is SGHRS, CDR2 YFSETQ, per germline. The CDR3 spells CASSLNWLVNTEAFF. The CDR3 DNA follows: TGCGCCAGCAGCTTGAATTGGCTTGTGAACACTGAAGCTTTCTTT.

This rearrangement joins TRBV10-3 to TRBJ1-5; D ambiguous. This CDR3 has 15 amino acids. V was clipped by 6 bases and J by 5 bases, with 17 bases between them. Germline loops: CDR1 ENHRY, CDR2 SYGVKD. Here the CDR3 reads CAISRNMETDQPQHF. CDR3 DNA sequence: TGTGCCATCAGCCGGAATATGGAGACCGATCAGCCCCAGCATTTT.

This clone has a single count. V usage is TRBV7-2 and J usage is TRBJ2-1; TRBD1 matches 7 bases. V trimming: 5 bases; J trimming: 9 bases; junction bases outside the gene matches: 7. Germline assignment: CDR1 SGHTA and CDR2 FQGNSA. The CDR3 is made up of 13 amino acids. CDR3 in DNA: TGTGCCAGCAGCCAGGGGGTGTACGGTGAGCAGTTCTTC. It specifies CASSQGVYGEQFF.

A single count supports this clone. V gene TRBV9 combines with J gene TRBJ1-2; no reliable D call. This CDR3 comprises 15 residues. V was pared by 0 bases and J by 4 bases, with 13 bases between. The V gene's germline CDR1 is SGDLS and CDR2 YYNGEE. CDR3 loop: CASSVGSRASYGYTF. The DNA for the CDR3 is TGTGCCAGCAGCGTAGGAAGTAGGGCCTCCTATGGCTACACCTTC.